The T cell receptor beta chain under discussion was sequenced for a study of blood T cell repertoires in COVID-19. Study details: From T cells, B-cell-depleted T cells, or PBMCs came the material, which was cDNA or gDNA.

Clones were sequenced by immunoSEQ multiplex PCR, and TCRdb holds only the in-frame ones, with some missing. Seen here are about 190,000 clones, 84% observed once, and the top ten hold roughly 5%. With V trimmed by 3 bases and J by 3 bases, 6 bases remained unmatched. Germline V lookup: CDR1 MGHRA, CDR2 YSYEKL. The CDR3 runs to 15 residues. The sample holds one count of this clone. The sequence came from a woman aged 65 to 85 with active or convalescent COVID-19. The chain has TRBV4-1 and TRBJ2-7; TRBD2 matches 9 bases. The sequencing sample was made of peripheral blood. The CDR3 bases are TGCGCCAGCAGCCACGGGGCGGGGGGGGACTACGAGCAGTACTTC. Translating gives CASSHGAGGDYEQYF.